Following are 32 T cell receptor beta chains from one sample sequenced in a study of radiotherapy plus CTLA-4 blockade in lung cancer. Only in-frame clones appear in the TCRdb table, and some are missing; sequencing was by immunoSEQ multiplex PCR. The sample has about 91,000 clones; about 78% are singletons. The specimen was peripheral blood, collected from a patient treated with radiotherapy plus ipilimumab. These receptor sequences come from a human donor with non-small cell lung cancer that progressed on radiotherapy plus ipilimumab.

V is TRBV15 and J is TRBJ2-3, with a tentative D call TRBD1 (5 bases). Germline V gene data show CDR1 as LNHNV and CDR2 as YYDKDF (reference sequence). The V and J ends lost 1 base and 4 bases respectively, with 12 bases between them. The CDR3 runs to 15 residues. This CDR3 is CATSRVRQGADTQYF. In DNA, the CDR3 is TGTGCCACCAGCAGAGTGCGTCAGGGCGCAGATACGCAGTATTTT.

The chain combines TRBV28 with TRBJ2-3; no clear D gene. The CDR3 is made up of 12 amino acids. Trimming shortened V by 6 bases and J by 3 bases, and 7 bases separated the two germline ends. Germline assignment: CDR1 MDHEN and CDR2 SYDVKM. The CDR3 DNA follows: TGTGCCAGCAGACCTGAGACAGATACGCAGTATTTT. Translating it yields CASRPETDTQYF.

This clone was recorded only once. This rearrangement joins TRBV6-1 to TRBJ2-1; no clear D gene. This CDR3 contains 15 residues. V lost 6 bases and J 6 bases, leaving 18 bases between the germline ends. Germline lookup yields CDR1 MNHNS and CDR2 SASEGT. The CDR3 loop is CASRRDLVEFNEQFF. As DNA, the CDR3 is TGTGCCAGCAGAAGAGATCTGGTAGAATTCAATGAGCAGTTCTTC.

The chain combines TRBV14 with TRBJ1-1; D unclear. The V end was cut by 0 bases, the J end by 0 bases, with 8 bases between. Germline V gene sequence: CDR1 SGHDN, CDR2 FVKESK. This CDR3 spans 15 amino acids. CDR3 coding DNA: TGTGCCAGCAGCCAAGAAAGAGCCATGAACACTGAAGCTTTCTTT. Its translation: CASSQERAMNTEAFF.

The J gene is TRBJ2-7, the V gene TRBV11-3; the match to TRBD1 covers 10 bases. CDR3 length: 15 residues. The V gene's germline CDR1 is SGHNT and CDR2 YENEEA. V trimming: 5 bases; J trimming: 4 bases; junction bases outside the gene matches: 8. CDR3 in DNA: TGTGCCAGCAGCCCGCCGGGACAGGGGAGGTACGAGCAGTACTTC. Residues: CASSPPGQGRYEQYF.

The CDR3: CASSLDLGTYNEQFF. The CDR3 DNA reads TGCGCCAGCAGCTTGGATCTGGGGACCTACAATGAGCAGTTCTTC. The chain carries TRBV5-1 and TRBJ2-1; D gene ambiguous. This CDR3 has 15 residues. V lost 0 bases and J lost 2, with 9 bases in between. Germline V gives CDR1 SGHRS, CDR2 YFSETQ.

J is TRBJ1-2 and V is TRBV14; TRBD1 matches at 7 bases. Germline lookup yields CDR1 SGHDN and CDR2 FVKESK. With 1 base clipped from V and 8 bases from J, the junction kept 4 bases outside the gene matches. This CDR3 spans 13 amino acids. The CDR3 sequence is CASSQVQGYGYTF. The CDR3 DNA follows: TGTGCCAGCAGCCAAGTACAGGGGTACGGCTACACCTTC.

This clone was detected only once. Germline is not matched at one junction end, which may reflect a read error. The rearrangement links TRBV7-7 to TRBJ1-4; D uncertain. Germline loops: CDR1 SSHAT, CDR2 FNYEAQ (reference sequence). This CDR3 contains 11 residues. CDR3 in amino acids: CASSPRPKTVF. The CDR3, as DNA: TGTGCTAGCAGCCCTCGACCTAAAACTGTTTTT.

This chain connects TRBV19 to TRBJ2-7; D unclear. Germline CDR1 reads LNHDA; CDR2 reads SQIVND (reference sequence). V was trimmed by 4 bases and J by 0 bases, leaving 4 bases between them. The length of the CDR3 is 12 residues. The CDR3 DNA follows: TGTGCCAGTAGTAGTGACTCCTACGAGCAGTACTTC. Encoded protein: CASSSDSYEQYF.

The rearrangement links TRBV5-6 to TRBJ2-1, with 11 bases identical to TRBD1. Germline V lookup: CDR1 SGHDT, CDR2 YYEEEE. With 4 bases clipped from V and 8 bases from J, the junction kept 5 bases outside the gene matches. The CDR3 covers 14 residues. For the CDR3, the DNA is TGTGCCAGCAGCCCGGACAGGGGGCGGTATGAGCAGTTCTTC. The encoded protein is CASSPDRGRYEQFF.

The chain uses TRBV2 and TRBJ2-2, with TRBD2 as a possible D gene (5 bases). Trimming removed 3 bases from V and 7 bases from J, with 9 bases in between. CDR3 size: 13 residues. CDR1 SNHLY and CDR2 FYNNEI come from the germline V gene. CDR3: CASSDKGVGELFF. For the CDR3, the DNA is TGTGCCAGCAGTGATAAGGGAGTCGGGGAGCTGTTTTTT.

The J gene is TRBJ2-1, the V gene TRBV27; TRBD1 matches at 9 bases. The V gene end was trimmed by 1 base and the J gene end by 6 bases; junction bases not matched to a gene: 7. The CDR3 totals 16 residues. The V gene's germline CDR1 is MNHEY and CDR2 SMNVEV (reference sequence). Here the CDR3 reads CASSLLLGQGANEQFF. CDR3 DNA: TGTGCCAGCAGTTTATTACTGGGACAGGGAGCCAATGAGCAGTTCTTC.

The chain combines TRBV6-6 with TRBJ1-1; D might be TRBD1 (5 bases). Per the germline V gene, CDR1 is MNHNY and CDR2 is SVGAGI (reference sequence). Trimming removed 5 bases from V and 6 bases from J, with 7 bases in between. The CDR3 length is 11 residues. In nucleotides, the CDR3 is TGTGCCAGCAGTATGGGGGCTGAAGCTTTCTTT. This gives the protein CASSMGAEAFF.

This clone came up once. V gene TRBV11-2 combines with J gene TRBJ2-5; possible D gene TRBD1, 6 bases. Germline V CDR1 and CDR2: SGHAT, FQNNGV. The CDR3 sequence is 13 residues long. The ends were cut back, 4 bases at V and 5 bases at J, with 11 bases in the middle. CDR3 sequence reads: CASSSAGAETQYF. The CDR3 DNA reads as TGTGCCAGCAGCTCGGCAGGGGCCGAGACCCAGTACTTC.

The sample holds a few counts of this clone. The rearrangement links TRBV2 to TRBJ2-3; the match to TRBD1 covers 7 bases. Germline CDR1 and CDR2: SNHLY and FYNNEI. The CDR3 loop spans 13 amino acids. V lost 7 bases and J lost 4; bases outside the gene matches: 5. CDR3 loop: CASTGQRADTQYF. In DNA form, the CDR3 reads TGTGCCAGCACGGGACAGCGAGCAGATACGCAGTATTTT. The variable domain in full, with the rest retrieved from reference TRBV2 and TRBJ2-3, is EPEVTQTPSHQVTQMGQEVILRCVPISNHLYFYWYRQILGQKVEFLVSFYNNEISEKSEIFDDQFSVERPDGSNFTLKIRSTKLEDSAMYFCASTGQRADTQYFGPGTRLTVL.

The chain recombines TRBV2 with TRBJ1-5; no definite D call. CDR3 length equals 17 residues. Germline assignment: CDR1 SNHLY and CDR2 FYNNEI. Trimming left V 3 bases short and J 2 bases short, with 17 bases between. CDR3 sequence (DNA): TGTGCCAGCAGTGAGAGACTATTAGGGCGTGGCAATCAGCCCCAGCATTTT. Encoded protein: CASSERLLGRGNQPQHF.

The CDR3 loop is CASSPGTGHGYTF. The CDR3 nucleotides are TGTGCCAGCAGCCCCGGGACAGGGCATGGCTACACCTTC. The chain employs TRBV6-5 and TRBJ1-2; TRBD1 agrees at 9 bases. CDR1 MNHEY and CDR2 SVGAGI come from the germline V gene. The V and J ends lost 6 bases and 6 bases, in that order; junction bases with no gene match: 5. CDR3 size: 13 residues.

This clone was seen a few times. The chain is built from TRBV4-1 and TRBJ2-7; 9 bases agree with TRBD2. V shed 3 bases, J shed 6 bases, and the junction held 6 bases outside the gene matches. The CDR3 runs 14 residues. Germline lookup yields CDR1 MGHRA and CDR2 YSYEKL. In nucleotides, the CDR3 is TGCGCCAGCAGCCATAGCGGGGGTCTAAGCGAGCAGTACTTC. This codes for CASSHSGGLSEQYF.

This clone turned up a few times. CDR3 in DNA: TGTGCCAGCAGCGCCGGGACAGGGGGCAGTGGGGATCAGCCCCAGCATTTT. It is translated as CASSAGTGGSGDQPQHF. The chain links TRBV9 to TRBJ1-5, with TRBD1 identical over 12 bases. Losses at the gene ends were 3 bases for V and 5 bases for J; bases not matched to a gene: 9. Per germline, CDR1 SGDLS and CDR2 YYNGEE. CDR3 length equals 17 residues.

This rearrangement joins TRBV15 to TRBJ2-5, with D perhaps TRBD1 or TRBD2 (6 bases each). CDR3 length: 15 amino acids. Germline loops: CDR1 LNHNV, CDR2 YYDKDF (reference sequence). V gave up 5 bases and J gave up 6 bases, with 19 bases separating them. The CDR3 sequence: CATSAGGGTFKTQYF. The DNA of the CDR3 is TGTGCCACCAGCGCTGGAGGGGGAACGTTCAAGACCCAGTACTTC.

The chain couples TRBV5-1 to TRBJ2-2; either TRBD1 or TRBD2 may fit D (5 bases each). The CDR3 length is 13 residues. Trimming left V 2 bases short and J 7 bases short, with 9 bases between. Germline-derived CDR1 and CDR2 are SGHRS and YFSETQ. The CDR3 DNA sequence: TGCGCCAGCAGCTTCCAGGGAGACGGGGAGCTGTTTTTT. It specifies CASSFQGDGELFF.

This rearrangement joins TRBV18 to TRBJ1-2; D ambiguous. Looked up from germline, CDR1 is KGHSH and CDR2 is LQKENI. The CDR3 contains 14 residues. V was pared by 6 bases and J by 0 bases, with 11 bases between. The DNA for the CDR3 is TGTGCCAGCTCCGCGGCGGCGACTAACTATGGCTACACCTTC. This gives the protein CASSAAATNYGYTF.

The CDR3 sequence: CASVGSGEQFF. The CDR3 DNA is TGCGCCTCCGTTGGAAGTGGTGAGCAGTTCTTC. The chain is built from TRBV5-1 and TRBJ2-1; D uncertain. The germline V and J ends were trimmed by 10 bases and 9 bases, with 14 bases remaining between them. Germline V CDR1 and CDR2: SGHRS, YFSETQ. This CDR3 is 11 amino acids long.

The chain couples TRBV28 to TRBJ1-2; possibly TRBD1 for D (5 bases). This CDR3 is built from 16 residues. V lost 6 bases, J lost 3 bases, and 20 bases lay in between. Germline V gene lookup returns CDR1 MDHEN and CDR2 SYDVKM. The CDR3 sequence is CASRSWRRGPHYGYTF. The CDR3 DNA is TGTGCCAGCAGATCATGGAGGAGGGGCCCTCACTATGGCTACACCTTC.

Here the CDR3 reads CASSSDRGLANEKLFF. The DNA of the CDR3 is TGTGCCAGCAGTTCTGACAGGGGGCTGGCTAATGAAAAACTGTTTTTT. The chain couples TRBV28 to TRBJ1-4; TRBD1 matches 10 bases. The CDR3 consists of 16 residues. With V trimmed by 4 bases and J by 3 bases, 5 bases remained unmatched. The germline V gene encodes CDR1 MDHEN and CDR2 SYDVKM.

This chain connects TRBV27 to TRBJ2-7; TRBD1 is a possible D gene (7 bases). CDR1 and CDR2 (germline): MNHEY, SMNVEV (reference sequence). The germline V and J ends were trimmed by 3 bases and 2 bases, with 17 bases remaining between them. The CDR3 has 16 amino acids. CDR3 in DNA: TGTGCCAGCAGTTTCTATGCGGGACAGAGACCCTACGAGCAGTACTTC. Translated, it gives CASSFYAGQRPYEQYF.

This clone came up a few times. The chain uses TRBV6-5 and TRBJ1-1, with TRBD1 as a possible D gene (5 bases). Germline CDR1 MNHEY, CDR2 SVGAGI. CDR3 size: 11 residues. V gave up 8 bases and J gave up 4 bases, with 8 bases separating them. The CDR3 sequence is CASQRGTEAFF. The CDR3 DNA reads as TGTGCCAGCCAGAGGGGCACTGAAGCTTTCTTT.

The rearrangement links TRBV27 to TRBJ2-7, with D possibly TRBD2 on 6 matching bases. The germline gives CDR1 MNHEY, CDR2 SMNVEV (reference sequence). Trimming pared 7 bases from V and 2 bases from J, leaving 18 bases between. This CDR3 spans 15 amino acids. CDR3 in amino acids: CASTYSSANTYEQYF. The CDR3 DNA is TGTGCCAGCACCTACTCTAGCGCCAACACCTACGAGCAGTACTTC.

This clone was detected only a few times. The chain is built from TRBV2 and TRBJ2-5, with D perhaps matching TRBD2 (6 bases). This CDR3 contains 15 residues. The germline V gene has CDR1 SNHLY and CDR2 FYNNEI. V lost 6 bases, J lost 5 bases, and 19 bases lay in between. The CDR3 here is CASRATSSPGETQYF. The CDR3 DNA reads as TGTGCCAGCAGGGCCACTAGCAGCCCCGGGGAGACCCAGTACTTC. The whole variable domain, filled in from reference TRBV2 and TRBJ2-5, reads EPEVTQTPSHQVTQMGQEVILRCVPISNHLYFYWYRQILGQKVEFLVSFYNNEISEKSEIFDDQFSVERPDGSNFTLKIRSTKLEDSAMYFCASRATSSPGETQYFGPGTRLLVL.

The rearrangement joins TRBV9 to TRBJ2-3, with 8 bases lining up with TRBD1. Trimming at V came to 0 bases and at J to 2 bases, leaving 8 bases not matched to a gene. Germline lookup yields CDR1 SGDLS and CDR2 YYNGEE. The CDR3 loop spans 17 amino acids. CDR3 nucleotides: TGTGCCAGCAGCGTAGCTCTTGGACAGGGATCCACAGATACGCAGTATTTT. Residues: CASSVALGQGSTDTQYF.

The rearrangement links TRBV9 to TRBJ2-1, with 13 bases aligning to TRBD2. With V trimmed by 0 bases and J by 4 bases, 4 bases remained unmatched. CDR1 and CDR2 (germline): SGDLS, YYNGEE. This CDR3 contains 17 residues. For the CDR3, the DNA is TGTGCCAGCAGCGTAGAGCCGGGACTAGCGGGGTACAATGAGCAGTTCTTC. This translates into CASSVEPGLAGYNEQFF.

V is TRBV19 and J is TRBJ1-2; 7 bases are shared with TRBD1. From germline, CDR1 is LNHDA and CDR2 SQIVND (reference sequence). The CDR3 has 13 amino acids. V gave up 6 bases and J gave up 7 bases; unmatched junction bases: 8. CDR3 protein: CASRPGQVAGYTF. The CDR3 DNA sequence: TGTGCCAGTAGACCTGGACAGGTCGCTGGCTACACCTTC.